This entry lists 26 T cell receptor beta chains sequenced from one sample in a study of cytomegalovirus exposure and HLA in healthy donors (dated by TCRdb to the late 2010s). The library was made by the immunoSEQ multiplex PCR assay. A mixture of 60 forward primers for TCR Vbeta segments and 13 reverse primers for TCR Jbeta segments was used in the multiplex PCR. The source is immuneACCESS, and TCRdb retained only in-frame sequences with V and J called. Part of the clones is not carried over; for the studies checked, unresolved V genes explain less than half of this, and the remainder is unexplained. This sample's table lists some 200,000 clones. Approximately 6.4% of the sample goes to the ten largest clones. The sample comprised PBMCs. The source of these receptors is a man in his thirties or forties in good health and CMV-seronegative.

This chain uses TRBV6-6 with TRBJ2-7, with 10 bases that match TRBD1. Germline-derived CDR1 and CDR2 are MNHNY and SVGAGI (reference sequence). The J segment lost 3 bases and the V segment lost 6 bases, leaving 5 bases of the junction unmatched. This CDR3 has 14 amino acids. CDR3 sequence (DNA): TGTGCCAGCAGGCCTCGGACAGGGGGCTACGAGCAGTACTTC. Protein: CASRPRTGGYEQYF.

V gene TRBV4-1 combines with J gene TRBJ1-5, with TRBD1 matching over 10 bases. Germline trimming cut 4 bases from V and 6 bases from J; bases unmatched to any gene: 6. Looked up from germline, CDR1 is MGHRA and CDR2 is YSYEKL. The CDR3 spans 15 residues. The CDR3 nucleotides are TGCGCCAGCAGCCCCGGACAGGGGGTTGTTCAGCCCCAGCATTTT. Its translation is CASSPGQGVVQPQHF.

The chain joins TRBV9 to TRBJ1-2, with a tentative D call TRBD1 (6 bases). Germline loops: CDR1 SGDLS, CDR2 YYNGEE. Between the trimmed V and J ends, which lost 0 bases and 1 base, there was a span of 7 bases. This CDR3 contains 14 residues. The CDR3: CASSVEQGNYGYTF. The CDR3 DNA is TGTGCCAGCAGCGTAGAACAGGGTAACTATGGCTACACCTTC.

CDR3 amino acids: CASSYSDRVNTGELFF. CDR3 sequence (DNA): TGTGCCAGCAGTTACTCGGACAGGGTGAACACCGGGGAGCTGTTTTTT. The chain employs TRBV6-5 and TRBJ2-2; 8 bases are shared with TRBD1. J gave up 1 base and V 0 bases, and 1 base lay outside the gene matches. CDR3 length: 16 residues. The V gene's germline CDR1 is MNHEY and CDR2 SVGAGI.

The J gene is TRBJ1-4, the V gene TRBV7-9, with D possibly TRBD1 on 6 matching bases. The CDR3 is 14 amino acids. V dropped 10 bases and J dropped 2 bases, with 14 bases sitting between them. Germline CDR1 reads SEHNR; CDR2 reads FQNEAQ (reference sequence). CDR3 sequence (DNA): TGTGCCACTACACCAGGGGTCACTAATGAAAAACTGTTTTTT. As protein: CATTPGVTNEKLFF.

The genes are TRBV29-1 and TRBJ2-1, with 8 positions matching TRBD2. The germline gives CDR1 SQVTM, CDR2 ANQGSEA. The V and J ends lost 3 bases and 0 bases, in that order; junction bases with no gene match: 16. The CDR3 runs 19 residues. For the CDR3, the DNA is TGCAGCGTTGAGCGGGGTAGCGGGACCTCTTTCTCCTCCTACAATGAGCAGTTCTTC. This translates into CSVERGSGTSFSSYNEQFF.

CDR3 loop: CASSPGTGTGAWGEPQHF. The CDR3 DNA is TGTGCCAGCAGCCCAGGGACGGGGACAGGGGCCTGGGGAGAGCCCCAGCATTTT. This chain joins TRBV7-8 and TRBJ1-5, with 10 positions matching TRBD1. This CDR3 contains 18 residues. The ends lost 5 bases at V and 8 bases at J; junction bases unmatched: 18. Germline V lookup: CDR1 SGHVS, CDR2 FQNEAQ.

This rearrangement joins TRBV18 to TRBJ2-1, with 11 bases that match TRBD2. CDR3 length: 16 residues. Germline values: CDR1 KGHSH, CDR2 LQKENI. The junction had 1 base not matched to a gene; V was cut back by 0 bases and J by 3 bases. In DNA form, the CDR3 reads TGTGCCAGCTCACCACCCGGGACTAGCGGCTACAATGAGCAGTTCTTC. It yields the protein CASSPPGTSGYNEQFF.

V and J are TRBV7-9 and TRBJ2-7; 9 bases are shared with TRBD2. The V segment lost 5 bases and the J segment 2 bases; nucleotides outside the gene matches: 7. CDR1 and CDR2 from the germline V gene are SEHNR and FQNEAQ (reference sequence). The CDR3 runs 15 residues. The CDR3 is CASSKIAGVPYEQYF. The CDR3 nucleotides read TGTGCCAGCAGCAAAATAGCGGGAGTCCCCTACGAGCAGTACTTC.

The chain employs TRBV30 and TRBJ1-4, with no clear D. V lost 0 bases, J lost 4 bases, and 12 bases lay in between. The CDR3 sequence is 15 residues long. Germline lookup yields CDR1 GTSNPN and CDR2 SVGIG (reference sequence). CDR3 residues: CAWSVPPYSNEKLFF. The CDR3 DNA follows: TGTGCCTGGAGTGTACCCCCCTACAGTAATGAAAAACTGTTTTTT.

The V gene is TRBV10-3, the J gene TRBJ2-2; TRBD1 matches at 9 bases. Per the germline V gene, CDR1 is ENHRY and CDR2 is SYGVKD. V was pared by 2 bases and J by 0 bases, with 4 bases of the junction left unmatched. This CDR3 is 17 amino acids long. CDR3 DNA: TGTGCCATCAGTGAGCTGGGGGACAGGGCGAACACCGGGGAGCTGTTTTTT. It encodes CAISELGDRANTGELFF.

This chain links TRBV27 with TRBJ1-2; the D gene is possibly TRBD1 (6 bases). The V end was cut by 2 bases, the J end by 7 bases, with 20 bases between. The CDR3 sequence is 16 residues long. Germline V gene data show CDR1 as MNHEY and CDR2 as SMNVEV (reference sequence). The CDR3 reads CASSLVGDTGSSGYTF. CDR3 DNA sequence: TGTGCCAGCAGTTTAGTCGGGGACACGGGATCGAGTGGCTACACCTTC.

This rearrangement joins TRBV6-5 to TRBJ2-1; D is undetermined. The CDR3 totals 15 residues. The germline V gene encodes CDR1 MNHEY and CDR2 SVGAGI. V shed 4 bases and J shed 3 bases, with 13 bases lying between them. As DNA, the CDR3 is TGTGCCAGCAGTTCTAGTGGCCCTTTCTACAATGAGCAGTTCTTC. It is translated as CASSSSGPFYNEQFF.

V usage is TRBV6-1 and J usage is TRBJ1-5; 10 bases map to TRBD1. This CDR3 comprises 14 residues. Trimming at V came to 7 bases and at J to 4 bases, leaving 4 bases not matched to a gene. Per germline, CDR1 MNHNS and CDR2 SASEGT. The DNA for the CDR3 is TGTGCCAGCACCCGGGACAGGGGAAATCAGCCCCAGCATTTT. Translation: CASTRDRGNQPQHF.

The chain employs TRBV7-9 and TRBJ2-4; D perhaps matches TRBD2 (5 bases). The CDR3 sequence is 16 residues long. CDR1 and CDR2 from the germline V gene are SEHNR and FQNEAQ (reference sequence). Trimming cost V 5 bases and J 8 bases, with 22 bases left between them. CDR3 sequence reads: CASSPHPRGSSDIQYF. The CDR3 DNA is TGTGCCAGCAGCCCCCACCCCCGGGGATCTTCGGACATTCAGTACTTC.

This CDR3 reads CASSQARQGISYEQYF. The DNA for the CDR3 is TGCGCCAGCAGCCAAGCGAGGCAGGGAATCTCCTACGAGCAGTACTTC. V and J are TRBV4-1 and TRBJ2-7; weak D call: TRBD1 (5 bases). V lost 1 base, J lost 0 bases, and 13 bases lay in between. The CDR3 is 16 residues long. The germline V gene has CDR1 MGHRA and CDR2 YSYEKL.

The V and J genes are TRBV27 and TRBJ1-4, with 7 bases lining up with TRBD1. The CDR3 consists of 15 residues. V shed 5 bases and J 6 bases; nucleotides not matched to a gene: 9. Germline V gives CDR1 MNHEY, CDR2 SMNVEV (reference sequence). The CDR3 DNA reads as TGTGCCAGCAGTGGGAAGGGGGCGGGCGATGAAAAACTGTTTTTT. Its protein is CASSGKGAGDEKLFF.

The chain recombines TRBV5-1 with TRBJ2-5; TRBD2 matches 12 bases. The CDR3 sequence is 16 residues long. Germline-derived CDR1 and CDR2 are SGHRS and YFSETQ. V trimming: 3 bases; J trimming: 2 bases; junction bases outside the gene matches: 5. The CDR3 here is CASSSLAGGPQETQYF. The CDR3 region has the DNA TGCGCCAGCAGCTCACTAGCGGGGGGCCCTCAAGAGACCCAGTACTTC.

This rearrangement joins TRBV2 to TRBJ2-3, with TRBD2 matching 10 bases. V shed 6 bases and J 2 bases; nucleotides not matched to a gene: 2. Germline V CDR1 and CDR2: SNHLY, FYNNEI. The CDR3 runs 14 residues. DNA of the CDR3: TGTGCCAGCAGGCTAGCGGGGGTCACAGATACGCAGTATTTT. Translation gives CASRLAGVTDTQYF.

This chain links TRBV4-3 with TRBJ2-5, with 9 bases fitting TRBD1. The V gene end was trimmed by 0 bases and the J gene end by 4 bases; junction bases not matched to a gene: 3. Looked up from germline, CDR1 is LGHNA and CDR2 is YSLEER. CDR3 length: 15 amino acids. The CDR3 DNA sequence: TGCGCCAGCAGCCAAGAGGGACAGGGAACAGAGACCCAGTACTTC. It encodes CASSQEGQGTETQYF.

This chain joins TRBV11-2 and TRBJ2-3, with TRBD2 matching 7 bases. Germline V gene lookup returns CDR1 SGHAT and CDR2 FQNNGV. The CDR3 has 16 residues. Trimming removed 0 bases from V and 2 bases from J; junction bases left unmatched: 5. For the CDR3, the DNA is TGTGCCAGCAGCTTAGAAGCCAGCGGGGACACAGATACGCAGTATTTT. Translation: CASSLEASGDTDTQYF.

CDR3 region: CASRSGFGAYGYTF. CDR3 coding DNA: TGTGCCAGCAGATCAGGGTTTGGCGCCTATGGCTACACCTTC. The rearrangement links TRBV6-5 to TRBJ1-2; D might be TRBD1 (5 bases). The CDR3 sequence is 14 residues long. Looked up from germline, CDR1 is MNHEY and CDR2 is SVGAGI. V lost 6 bases to trimming and J lost 4 bases, with 15 bases between them.

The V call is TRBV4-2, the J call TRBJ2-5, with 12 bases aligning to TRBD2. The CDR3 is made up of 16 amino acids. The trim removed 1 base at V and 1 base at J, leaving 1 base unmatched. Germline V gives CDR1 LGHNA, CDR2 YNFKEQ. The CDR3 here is CASSQGTSGAQETQYF. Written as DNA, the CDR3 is TGTGCCAGCAGCCAAGGGACTAGCGGGGCCCAAGAGACCCAGTACTTC.

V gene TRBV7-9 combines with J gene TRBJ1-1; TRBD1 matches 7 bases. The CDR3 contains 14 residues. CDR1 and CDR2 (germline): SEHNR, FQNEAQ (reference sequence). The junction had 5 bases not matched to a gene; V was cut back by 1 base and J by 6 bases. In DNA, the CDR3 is TGTGCCAGCAGCTTAGAGAGGGGGCACGCTGAAGCTTTCTTT. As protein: CASSLERGHAEAFF. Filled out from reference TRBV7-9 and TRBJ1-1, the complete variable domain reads DTGVSQNPRHKITKRGQNVTFRCDPISEHNRLYWYRQTLGQGPEFLTYFQNEAQLEKSRLLSDRFSAERPKGSFSTLEIQRTEQGDSAMYLCASSLERGHAEAFFGQGTRLTVV.

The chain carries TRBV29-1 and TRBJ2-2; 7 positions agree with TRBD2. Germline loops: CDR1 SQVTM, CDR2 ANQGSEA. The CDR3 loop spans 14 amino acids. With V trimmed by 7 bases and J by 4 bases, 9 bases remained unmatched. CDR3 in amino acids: CSGLGGVGTGELFF. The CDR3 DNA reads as TGCAGCGGTCTGGGAGGGGTAGGCACCGGGGAGCTGTTTTTT.

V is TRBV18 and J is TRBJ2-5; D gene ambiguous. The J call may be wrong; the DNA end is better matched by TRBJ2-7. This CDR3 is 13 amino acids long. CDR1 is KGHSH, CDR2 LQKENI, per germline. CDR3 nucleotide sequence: TGTGCCAGCTCACCCGACTCCTCCTACGAGCAGTACTTC. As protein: CASSPDSSYEQYF.